This entry is about one T cell receptor (beta chain). The sample comes from a study of memory CD8 T cells in hepatitis C reinfection. Documented time point: peak reinfection, 3 to 8 weeks after reinfection detection. No in vitro expansion preceded TCR sequencing of the sorted cells. The germline gives CDR1 MNHEY, CDR2 SVGAGI. This CDR3 has 15 residues. V lost 5 bases to trimming and J lost 6 bases; unmatched junction nucleotides: 7. Sequencing was performed with immunoSEQ multiplex PCR; in TCRdb, only in-frame clones are kept and a portion is missing. The sample includes fewer than 50,000 clones, around nine tenths of them seen just once.

The chain employs TRBV6-5 and TRBJ1-5; 10 nucleotides agree with TRBD1. The source material was naive CD8+ T cells sorted from blood. The receptor's source is a man between 18 and 35 years old with hepatitis C virus infection. CDR3: CASSVLGQGFQPQHF. CDR3 in DNA: TGTGCCAGCAGTGTTTTGGGACAGGGGTTTCAGCCCCAGCATTTT.